What follows describes a single TCR beta chain. Germline V gene sequence: CDR1 LGHNT, CDR2 FRNRAP. The V gene lost 0 bases and the J gene lost 0 bases, with 12 bases spanning the gap. The CDR3 contains 16 residues. Generated by immunoSEQ multiplex PCR, the TCRdb table keeps only in-frame clones and is missing some. The data contain 160,000 or so clones, 70% to 90% of them singletons. This sample was included in a study of blood T cell repertoires in COVID-19. Study-wide background: T cells, B-cell-depleted T cells, or PBMCs provided the cDNA or gDNA that served as material.

What was sequenced was peripheral blood. The receptor comes from a woman in her fifties or sixties with COVID-19, enrolled during active disease. The V gene is TRBV12-5, the J gene TRBJ2-7; possible D gene TRBD2, 5 bases. Here the CDR3 DNA reads TGTGCTAGTGGTTTGGTACTAGGAGACAACTCCTACGAGCAGTACTTC. It yields the protein CASGLVLGDNSYEQYF.